One sample yielded the 11 T cell receptor beta chains listed below, sequenced in a study of blood T cell repertoires in COVID-19. Assay used: immunoSEQ multiplex PCR; TCRdb lists only in-frame clones, some missing. Of about 300,000 clones listed, approximately 89% are singletons. Material for sequencing was peripheral blood. All receptors come from a woman aged 25-40 years who had recovered from COVID-19.

The CDR3 sequence is CASSLWGPGNEQFF. The CDR3 coding sequence is TGTGCCAGCAGCTTGTGGGGGCCCGGCAATGAGCAGTTCTTC. This rearrangement joins TRBV11-2 to TRBJ2-1; TRBD1 is a possible D gene (6 bases). The germline V gene encodes CDR1 SGHAT and CDR2 FQNNGV. CDR3 size: 14 residues. V lost 3 bases, J lost 6 bases, and 12 bases lay in between.

This clone was counted between two and nine times. As DNA, the CDR3 is TGTGCCAGCACAACATCAGGGGCCCCTAACTATGGCTACACCTTC. The encoded protein is CASTTSGAPNYGYTF. V usage is TRBV28 and J usage is TRBJ1-2; possibly TRBD1 for D (6 bases). The V end lost 7 bases, the J end lost 0 bases, and 15 bases lay between the germline ends. Germline V gives CDR1 MDHEN, CDR2 SYDVKM. The CDR3 has 15 amino acids.

The rearrangement joins TRBV9 to TRBJ1-5; D is unresolved. The CDR3 has 15 residues. The germline V gene has CDR1 SGDLS and CDR2 YYNGEE. V lost 0 bases, J lost 4 bases, and 11 bases lay in between. The CDR3 region is CASSVDPGLNQPQHF. Written as DNA, the CDR3 is TGTGCCAGCAGCGTAGATCCAGGTCTTAATCAGCCCCAGCATTTT.

This chain links TRBV7-2 with TRBJ2-7; TRBD1 is a possible D gene (5 bases). The CDR3 is 13 residues long. The V gene's germline CDR1 is SGHTA and CDR2 FQGNSA. Trimming took off 8 bases at V and 0 bases at J, with 11 bases between the two ends. This CDR3 reads CASASRDSYEQYF. DNA for the CDR3: TGTGCCAGCGCCAGCAGGGACTCCTACGAGCAGTACTTC.

The genes are TRBV5-8 and TRBJ2-3; 13 nucleotides line up with TRBD2. With 3 bases clipped from V and 4 bases from J, the junction kept 5 bases outside the gene matches. This CDR3 is 16 amino acids long. Per the germline V gene, CDR1 is SGHTS and CDR2 is YDEGEE. This CDR3 reads CASSSVTSGGPDTQYF. Here the CDR3 DNA reads TGTGCCAGCAGCTCTGTGACTAGCGGGGGGCCAGATACGCAGTATTTT.

The chain recombines TRBV19 with TRBJ2-2; no clear D gene. Between the trimmed V and J ends, which lost 4 bases and 2 bases, there was a span of 14 bases. The CDR3 is made up of 16 amino acids. Germline V gene sequence: CDR1 LNHDA, CDR2 SQIVND (reference sequence). This chain's CDR3 is CASSTGPSVNTGELFF. The CDR3 DNA follows: TGTGCCAGTAGTACCGGTCCATCCGTAAACACCGGGGAGCTGTTTTTT.

The V gene is TRBV9, the J gene TRBJ2-1, with a weak D call TRBD1 (5 bases). This CDR3 region has 14 residues. V lost 0 bases to trimming and J lost 4 bases, with 8 bases between them. Germline V gene data show CDR1 as SGDLS and CDR2 as YYNGEE. CDR3 loop: CASSVGGAYNEQFF. The CDR3 nucleotides read TGTGCCAGCAGCGTAGGGGGCGCATACAATGAGCAGTTCTTC.

The chain links TRBV7-3 to TRBJ2-1; TRBD2 matches 9 bases. The CDR3 covers 16 residues. The germline gives CDR1 SGHTA, CDR2 FQGTGA. Losses at the gene ends were 5 bases for V and 13 bases for J; bases not matched to a gene: 18. CDR3 DNA: TGTGCCAGCAGCCCTCTCATGGGCGGGGGGGCCGAAGATCAGTTCTTC. This codes for CASSPLMGGGAEDQFF.

The chain combines TRBV2 with TRBJ2-3; 10 bases match TRBD1. The CDR3 extends over 14 amino acids. The V and J ends lost 11 bases and 5 bases, in that order; junction bases with no gene match: 10. The V gene's germline CDR1 is SNHLY and CDR2 FYNNEI. CDR3 residues: CAGDDRGQGDTQYF. CDR3 in DNA: TGTGCCGGCGATGACAGGGGGCAGGGAGATACGCAGTATTTT.

A single count supports this clone. The rearrangement uses TRBV28 and TRBJ1-4; tentative D call: TRBD1 (6 bases). V shed 7 bases and J shed 7 bases, with 22 bases lying between them. CDR3 size: 16 residues. The germline V gene encodes CDR1 MDHEN and CDR2 SYDVKM. The DNA of the CDR3 is TGTGCCAGCACCCCTTTGGGGAGGGACAAAGGTGAAAAACTGTTTTTT. It translates to CASTPLGRDKGEKLFF. The full variable domain, its missing parts supplied by reference TRBV28 and TRBJ1-4, is DVKVTQSSRYLVKRTGEKVFLECVQDMDHENMFWYRQDPGLGLRLIYFSYDVKMKEKGDIPEGYSVSREKKERFSLILESASTNQTSMYLCASTPLGRDKGEKLFFGSGTQLSVL.

The V call is TRBV2, the J call TRBJ2-5; TRBD2 matches 11 bases. V shed 6 bases and J 5 bases; nucleotides not matched to a gene: 8. CDR3 length: 15 residues. Germline V gene data show CDR1 as SNHLY and CDR2 as FYNNEI. The CDR3: CASRKTSGERETQYF. The CDR3 DNA is TGTGCCAGCAGAAAGACTAGCGGGGAGAGGGAGACCCAGTACTTC.